This T cell receptor (beta chain) derives from a study of cytomegalovirus exposure and HLA in healthy donors. General study findings and limits: Per a prior analysis, the majority of TCR beta V segments were productive roughly 90% or roughly 30% of the time.

60 Vbeta and 13 Jbeta primers were used in PCR. Produced via immunoSEQ multiplex PCR; TCRdb's table is partial and in-frame only. Counted here are 150,000 to 200,000 clones, 75% to 85% occurring once; the ten biggest clones make up more than 1.5%. The V gene end was trimmed by 4 bases and the J gene end by 0 bases; junction bases not matched to a gene: 8. From germline, CDR1 is MNHEY and CDR2 SMNVEV (reference sequence). The CDR3 totals 17 residues. Healthy donors of bone marrow made up the group. Turning to this clone: The antigen is undetermined.

The chain employs TRBV27 and TRBJ2-2; 7 nucleotides line up with TRBD1. The TCR sequence derives from a woman aged 45-60 years in good health and CMV-seronegative. The sequenced sample consisted of PBMCs. The CDR3 sequence: CASSWTGGPANTGELFF. DNA for the CDR3: TGTGCCAGCAGTTGGACAGGCGGTCCCGCGAACACCGGGGAGCTGTTTTTT.